Given below is one TCR beta chain in context. CDR1 is ENHRY and CDR2 is SYGVKD in the germline V gene. The CDR3 runs to 13 residues. Trimming stripped 8 bases from V and 2 bases from J, with 12 bases between. The PCR employed 60 Vbeta primers together with 13 Jbeta primers. Sequencing used immunoSEQ multiplex PCR; TCRdb keeps in-frame clones, though not all of them. The sample contains fewer than 150,000 clones, 60% to 80% of which appear only once. The record originates from a study of cytomegalovirus exposure and HLA in healthy donors. The sequencing input was PBMCs. This receptor was identified in a woman between 50 and 59 years old in good health and CMV-seronegative. This rearrangement joins TRBV10-3 to TRBJ1-2; D perhaps matches TRBD1 (5 bases). CDR3 residues: CAIGDSRNYGYTF. The CDR3, as DNA: TGTGCCATCGGGGACTCCCGAAACTATGGCTACACCTTC.